This TCR beta chain comes out of a study of T cell repertoires in cytomegalovirus infection. The germline V gene has CDR1 LNHDA and CDR2 SQIVND (reference sequence). V shed 2 bases and J shed 9 bases, with 13 bases lying between them. The CDR3 is 13 residues long. Via MiXCR, TCRdb re-called the reads, giving one row per CDR3 protein. The profile shows about 740,000 distinct CDR3 sequences, 35% to 40% of them singletons. This TCR came from a human donor in good health (CMV status not recorded). Some clones in this sample may be carry-over from other donors' samples. Source material: PBMCs. The chain employs TRBV19 and TRBJ1-2; D remains ambiguous. In nucleotides, the CDR3 is TGTGCCAGTAGTATATACGCTACGGATTGCTACACCTTC. It codes for CASSIYATDCYTF. Variable domain in full (rest from reference TRBV19 and TRBJ1-2): DGGITQSPKYLFRKEGQNVTLSCEQNLNHDAMYWYRQDPGQGLRLIYYSQIVNDFQKGDIAEGYSVSREKKESFPLTVTSAQKNPTAFYLCASSIYATDCYTFGSGTRLTVV.